A selection of T cell receptor beta chains follows, all from one sample in a study of cytomegalovirus exposure and HLA in healthy donors. The table came from immunoSEQ multiplex PCR; TCRdb's copy has only in-frame clones and leaves some out. Here the sample spans 90,000 to 120,000 clones, approximately 79% being singletons. The specimen sequenced was PBMCs. Receptors were obtained from a woman aged 40-49 years in good health and CMV-seropositive. Both conserved end residues are part of each CDR3. Each record gives: clone size, V gene, J gene, D gene, CDR3 protein, CDR3 DNA. The D gene is left open where the match is weak. The listing skips clone size in some rows; elsewhere it reads once, few, many or a size class.

clone_size: .
v_call: TRBV7-9
j_call: TRBJ1-1
d_call: TRBD1
cdr3_aa: CASRGQAGTEAFF
cdr3_nt: TGTGCCAGTAGGGGACAGGCGGGGACTGAAGCTTTCTTT

clone_size: few
v_call: TRBV2
j_call: TRBJ2-2
d_call: TRBD2
cdr3_aa: CASTLRAGGPGELFF
cdr3_nt: TGTGCCAGCACCTTGCGAGCGGGGGGGCCCGGGGAGCTGTTTTTT

clone_size: .
v_call: TRBV7-9
j_call: TRBJ1-1
d_call: .
cdr3_aa: CASSRNLGQGEAFF
cdr3_nt: TGTGCCAGCAGCCGAAACCTGGGTCAGGGTGAAGCTTTCTTT

clone_size: .
v_call: TRBV6-1
j_call: TRBJ2-4
d_call: TRBD1
cdr3_aa: CASSEHSKDRVYF
cdr3_nt: TGTGCCAGCAGTGAGCACTCAAAAGACAGGGTCTACTTC

clone_size: .
v_call: TRBV2
j_call: TRBJ1-1
d_call: TRBD1
cdr3_aa: CASMWDQGAAAEAFF
cdr3_nt: TGTGCCAGCATGTGGGATCAGGGGGCGGCCGCTGAAGCTTTCTTT

clone_size: .
v_call: TRBV5-6
j_call: TRBJ1-1
d_call: .
cdr3_aa: CASSVGGVGTEAFF
cdr3_nt: TGTGCCAGCAGCGTAGGGGGGGTGGGCACTGAAGCTTTCTTT

clone_size: .
v_call: TRBV7-9
j_call: TRBJ2-1
d_call: TRBD2
cdr3_aa: CASSFYGTSGGNEQFF
cdr3_nt: TGTGCCAGCAGCTTTTACGGGACTAGCGGGGGAAATGAGCAGTTCTTC

clone_size: .
v_call: TRBV2
j_call: TRBJ2-2
d_call: .
cdr3_aa: CASSEVEAGELFF
cdr3_nt: TGTGCCAGCAGTGAAGTGGAGGCCGGGGAGCTGTTTTTT

clone_size: .
v_call: TRBV2
j_call: TRBJ1-6
d_call: .
cdr3_aa: CATLSPPRVYNSPLHF
cdr3_nt: TGTGCCACCCTAAGCCCCCCTCGGGTCTATAATTCACCCCTCCACTTT

clone_size: .
v_call: TRBV6-1
j_call: TRBJ2-1
d_call: .
cdr3_aa: CASEGGINNEQFF
cdr3_nt: TGTGCCAGCGAAGGGGGTATCAACAATGAGCAGTTCTTC

clone_size: .
v_call: TRBV4-3
j_call: TRBJ2-3
d_call: TRBD2
cdr3_aa: CASSQGTRSTDTQYF
cdr3_nt: TGCGCCAGCAGCCAGGGGACTAGGAGCACAGATACGCAGTATTTT

clone_size: .
v_call: TRBV19
j_call: TRBJ2-7
d_call: TRBD1
cdr3_aa: CASSITGGYEQYF
cdr3_nt: TGTGCCAGTAGTATTACAGGGGGCTACGAGCAGTACTTC

clone_size: few
v_call: TRBV2
j_call: TRBJ2-5
d_call: .
cdr3_aa: CASSEGTLGAETQYF
cdr3_nt: TGTGCCAGCAGTGAAGGCACCCTTGGGGCAGAGACCCAGTACTTC

clone_size: .
v_call: TRBV4-1
j_call: TRBJ2-1
d_call: .
cdr3_aa: CASSQDRGGAAYNEQFF
cdr3_nt: TGCGCCAGCAGCCAAGATAGGGGGGGAGCCGCCTACAATGAGCAGTTCTTC

clone_size: .
v_call: TRBV6-5
j_call: TRBJ1-1
d_call: .
cdr3_aa: CASSYSGGLNTEAFF
cdr3_nt: TGTGCCAGCAGTTACTCCGGGGGGTTGAACACTGAAGCTTTCTTT

clone_size: few
v_call: TRBV27
j_call: TRBJ1-5
d_call: .
cdr3_aa: CASSLSAEENQPQHF
cdr3_nt: TGTGCCAGCAGTTTATCGGCAGAGGAGAATCAGCCCCAGCATTTT

clone_size: .
v_call: TRBV11-3
j_call: TRBJ2-2
d_call: TRBD2
cdr3_aa: CASSPGGWGVDTGELFF
cdr3_nt: TGTGCCAGCAGCCCGGGAGGGTGGGGTGTCGACACCGGGGAGCTGTTTTTT

clone_size: .
v_call: TRBV12-5
j_call: TRBJ1-1
d_call: .
cdr3_aa: CASGKEGTEAFF
cdr3_nt: TGTGCTAGTGGGAAAGAGGGCACTGAAGCTTTCTTT

clone_size: .
v_call: TRBV6-5
j_call: TRBJ1-6
d_call: .
cdr3_aa: CASSYTLQVNSPLHF
cdr3_nt: TGTGCCAGCAGTTACACATTACAAGTTAATTCCCCCCTCCACTTT

clone_size: .
v_call: TRBV29-1
j_call: TRBJ2-3
d_call: .
cdr3_aa: CSGLTADTQYF
cdr3_nt: TGCAGCGGATTGACAGCAGATACGCAGTATTTT

clone_size: .
v_call: TRBV2
j_call: TRBJ1-2
d_call: TRBD1
cdr3_aa: CASSSGTGAYGYTF
cdr3_nt: TGTGCCAGCAGCTCCGGGACAGGGGCCTATGGCTACACCTTC

clone_size: .
v_call: TRBV19
j_call: TRBJ1-1
d_call: .
cdr3_aa: CASSRGLSVSEAFF
cdr3_nt: TGTGCCAGTAGTAGAGGTTTATCGGTCAGCGAAGCTTTCTTT

clone_size: .
v_call: TRBV2
j_call: TRBJ1-6
d_call: .
cdr3_aa: CASSVRTAYNSPLHF
cdr3_nt: TGTGCCAGCAGTGTCAGGACAGCTTATAATTCACCCCTCCACTTT

clone_size: .
v_call: TRBV7-9
j_call: TRBJ2-3
d_call: .
cdr3_aa: CASSGGKSGYTDTQYF
cdr3_nt: TGTGCCAGCAGCGGGGGGAAAAGCGGTTACACAGATACGCAGTATTTT

clone_size: once
v_call: TRBV5-8
j_call: TRBJ2-7
d_call: .
cdr3_aa: CASRTAQTYEQYF
cdr3_nt: TGTGCCAGCAGGACAGCCCAGACCTACGAGCAGTACTTC